The entry below gives a single T cell receptor (beta chain) sequence along with its context. Its specificity is unknown. A read error is likely, as this CDR3 ends without the conserved phenylalanine or tryptophan. These data come from a study of tumor-infiltrating lymphocytes in primary liver carcinoma. Study context: Both sexes were represented among patients, who were 30 to 69 years old. T1-T3 N0M0 was the stage of the tumors, which were 4.2 to 10 cm across.

General study findings and limits: Tumor tissue displayed a significantly greater top-250-clone fraction than blood (p = 0.039). Paired tumor-adjacent and tumor-blood samples overlapped less than tumor region pairs did.

The germline V gene encodes CDR1 SGHVS and CDR2 FQNEAQ. The CDR3 loop spans 17 amino acids. V lost 4 bases and J lost 0; bases outside the gene matches: 6. In addition to blood RNA drawn from unsorted whole blood, germline DNA was extracted. Total RNA amounting to 450 to 550 ng was the source from which TCR beta cDNA was made with a constant-region primer. Researchers made the TCR beta libraries by running three nested multiplex PCR rounds with slightly modified ARM-PCR. The study ran its first two PCR rounds for 9 to 10 cycles each, using TRBV1-TRBV30 forward primers and a C-beta reverse primer. In TCRdb, the multiplex PCR reads were re-called with MiXCR into one record per CDR3 protein. This table has about 350,000 distinct CDR3 sequences, around three fifths appearing once.

The sequenced material came from peripheral blood. This TCR derives from a man aged 35 to 55 with primary liver carcinoma and hepatitis B virus infection. The chain recombines TRBV7-8 with TRBJ2-1; 10 bases are shared with TRBD1. Here the CDR3 reads CASSSLRTGGSYNEQFL. The CDR3 nucleotides are TGTGCCAGCAGCTCCCTTAGGACAGGGGGCTCCTACAATGAGCAGTTCCTC.